This is a list of T cell receptor beta chains from one sample in a study of CD4+ T cells in melanoma. Assay used: immunoSEQ multiplex PCR; TCRdb lists only in-frame clones, some missing. The repertoire consists of roughly 18,000 clones, with about 83% occurring once and the leading ten covering around 5%. Sequenced: cells from a culture (not recorded whether cultured in vitro). The receptors were gathered from a human donor with melanoma. Both conserved end residues are part of each CDR3. A D gene is named only where the DNA matches it firmly.

>-|TRBV5-8|15
CASSLVYRINYGYTF
>TRBD1|TRBV2|16
CASSEGPGGWDTEAFF
>TRBD1|TRBV7-3|15
CASSLTGTGTYEQYF
>-|TRBV2|11
CASRSYWGYTF
>TRBD1|TRBV10-3|16
CAISESRTGGTYGYTF
>TRBD1|TRBV19|15
CATAVSTGFGSGYTF
>-|TRBV28|13
CASSLQGYYGYTF
>TRBD2|TRBV5-1|15
CASSFAGGSTDTQYF
>TRBD1|TRBV7-9|14
CASVIKGGRETQYF
>-|TRBV30|13
CAWSRGPLRPQHF
>TRBD2|TRBV6-1|14
CAGRIGGAGGEQYF
>TRBD1|TRBV6-1|15
CASSAGTAGNQPQHF
>TRBD1|TRBV2|13
CASSGDSREKLFF
>-|TRBV5-1|11
CASSREGEQYF
>-|TRBV4-1|17
CASSPSGRVSNNSPLHF
>-|TRBV14|15
CASSQFSISGNTIYF
>TRBD2|TRBV7-9|16
CASSLGAGGRTDTQYF
>-|TRBV5-8|14
CASSSMGPGNTIYF
>TRBD1|TRBV10-3|15
CAISESTGRPEKLFF
>-|TRBV29-1|13
CSVERSGTDTQYF
>-|TRBV27|14
CASSLGVGQETQYF
>-|TRBV7-2|14
CASSLVRDYYGYTF
>TRBD1|TRBV6-1|15
CASRETGGRTGELFF
>TRBD2|TRBV7-3|16
CASSLRGRGGYNEQFF
>-|TRBV10-3|17
CAISGQHRDPANYGYTF
>-|TRBV4-1|14
CASSQVTANTEAFF
>TRBD1|TRBV6-5|14
CASSYSTGESEAFF
>-|TRBV19|12
CASSLRDYGYTF
>-|TRBV4-1|12
CASSQDGEKLFF
>-|TRBV19|13
CASSFASGNTIYF
>TRBD1|TRBV15|11
CATQGAGELFF
>-|TRBV12-5|14
CASGPAQRAGTQYF
>TRBD1|TRBV5-1|14
CASSRGQGAGELFF
>-|TRBV2|13
CASRQQYTDTQYF
>-|TRBV5-4|13
CASSFGDRYEQYF
>-|TRBV27|15
CASSLEAGQNTEAFF
>TRBD2|TRBV7-2|15
CASSWGLAGDNEQFF
>TRBD2|TRBV6-1|14
CAGRPSGGSDTQYF
>-|TRBV2|14
CASRGPSSNQPQHF